This T cell receptor beta chain originates from a study of radiotherapy plus CTLA-4 blockade in lung cancer. Across the study: The study recorded objective responses in around a sixth of patients and disease control in 31%.

Profiling relied on immunoSEQ multiplex PCR, and the TCRdb table lists in-frame clones only, not all of them. The sample consists of around 120,000 clones, 78% of them appearing once. The study, taken as a whole, reports: Subsequent to radiotherapy plus ipilimumab, tumor-derived TCR clones underwent expansion in blood. Among reported predictors of response, early blood T cell clone dynamics with interferon-beta performed best.

On this clone itself: The target antigen is unknown.

Germline loops: CDR1 SGHAT, CDR2 FQNNGV. The CDR3 sequence is 15 residues long. Trimming pared 6 bases from V and 1 base from J, leaving 14 bases between. The rearrangement joins TRBV11-2 to TRBJ2-3, with D perhaps TRBD2 (5 bases). The clonotype originates from a human donor with non-small cell lung cancer who had a partial response to radiotherapy plus ipilimumab. The material sequenced was peripheral blood, taken from a patient treated with radiotherapy plus ipilimumab. The DNA for the CDR3 is TGTGCCAGCAGTACCCATTTCGGGGGCACAGATACGCAGTATTTT. Protein sequence: CASSTHFGGTDTQYF.